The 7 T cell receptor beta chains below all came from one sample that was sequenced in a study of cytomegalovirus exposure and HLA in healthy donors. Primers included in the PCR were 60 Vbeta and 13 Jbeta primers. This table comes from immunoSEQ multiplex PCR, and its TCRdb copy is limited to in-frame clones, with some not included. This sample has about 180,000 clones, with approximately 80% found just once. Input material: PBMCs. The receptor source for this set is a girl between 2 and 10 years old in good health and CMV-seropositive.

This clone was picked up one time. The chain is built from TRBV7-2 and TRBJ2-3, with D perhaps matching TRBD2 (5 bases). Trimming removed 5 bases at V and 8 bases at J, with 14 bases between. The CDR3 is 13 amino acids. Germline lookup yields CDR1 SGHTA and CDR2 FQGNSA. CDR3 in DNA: TGTGCCAGCAGCCTATCCCGGACTGCTACGCAGTATTTT. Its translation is CASSLSRTATQYF.

The CDR3 DNA follows: TGTGCCAGCAGCAATGGGGAGGGCGAGCAGTACTTC. Translation gives CASSNGEGEQYF. The chain couples TRBV21-1 to TRBJ2-7; the tabulated D call, TRBD2, remains unverified against the DNA. TRBV21-1 is tagged as a pseudogene. This CDR3 region has 12 residues.

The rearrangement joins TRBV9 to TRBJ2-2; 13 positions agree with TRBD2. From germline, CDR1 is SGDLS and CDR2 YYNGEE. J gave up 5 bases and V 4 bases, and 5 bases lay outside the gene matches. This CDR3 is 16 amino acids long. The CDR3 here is CASSLGTSGMTGELFF. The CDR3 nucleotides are TGTGCCAGCAGCCTCGGGACTAGCGGGATGACCGGGGAGCTGTTTTTT. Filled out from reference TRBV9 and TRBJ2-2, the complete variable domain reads DSGVTQTPKHLITATGQRVTLRCSPRSGDLSVYWYQQSLDQGLQFLIQYYNGEERAKGNILERFSAQQFPDLHSELNLSSLELGDSALYFCASSLGTSGMTGELFFGEGSRLTVL.

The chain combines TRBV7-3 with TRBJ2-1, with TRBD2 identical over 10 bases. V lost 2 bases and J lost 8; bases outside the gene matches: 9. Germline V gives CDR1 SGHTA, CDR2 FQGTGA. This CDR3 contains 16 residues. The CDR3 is CASSLGTSDVADEQFF. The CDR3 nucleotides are TGTGCCAGCAGCTTAGGGACTAGCGATGTAGCCGATGAGCAGTTCTTC.

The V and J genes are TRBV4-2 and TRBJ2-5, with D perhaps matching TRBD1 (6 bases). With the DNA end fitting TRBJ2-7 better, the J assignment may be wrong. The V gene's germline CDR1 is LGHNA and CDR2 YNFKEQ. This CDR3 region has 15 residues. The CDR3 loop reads CASSQDDRGSYEQYF. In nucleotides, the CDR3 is TGTGCCAGCAGCCAAGATGATAGGGGGTCCTACGAGCAGTACTTC.

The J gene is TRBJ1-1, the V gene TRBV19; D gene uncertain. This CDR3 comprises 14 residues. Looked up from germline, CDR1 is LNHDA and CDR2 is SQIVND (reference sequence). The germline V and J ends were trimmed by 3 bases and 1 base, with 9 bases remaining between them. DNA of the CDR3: TGTGCCAGTAGTATTAAAGGGAGGAACACTGAAGCTTTCTTT. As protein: CASSIKGRNTEAFF.

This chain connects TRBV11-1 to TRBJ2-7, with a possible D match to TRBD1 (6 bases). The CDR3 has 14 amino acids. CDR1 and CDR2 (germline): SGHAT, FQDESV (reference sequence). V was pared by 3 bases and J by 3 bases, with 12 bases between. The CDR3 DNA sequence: TGTGCCAGCAGCTTCCAGGGGCCTTACTACGAGCAGTACTTC. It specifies CASSFQGPYYEQYF.